What follows is one T cell receptor beta chain and its context. The entry originates in a study of blood T cell repertoires in COVID-19. The CDR3 covers 15 residues. The germline CDR1 and CDR2 sequences are SGHVS and FNYEAQ. The germline V and J ends were trimmed by 0 bases and 6 bases, with 15 bases remaining between them. Libraries were prepared by immunoSEQ multiplex PCR; TCRdb keeps only in-frame clonotypes and omits some of them. This table holds over 200,000 clones, 89% found once. This receptor was obtained from a man aged 60 to 69 who had recovered from COVID-19. The source material was peripheral blood. This sequence joins TRBV7-6 and TRBJ2-7; D ambiguous. CDR3 in DNA: TGTGCCAGCAGCTTAGCGAAGACAAGGAACTCCGAGCAGTACTTC. Its translation is CASSLAKTRNSEQYF. The entire variable domain, with the rest obtained from reference TRBV7-6 and TRBJ2-7, is as follows: GAGVSQSPRYKVTKRGQDVALRCDPISGHVSLYWYRQALGQGPEFLTYFNYEAQQDKSGLPNDRFSAERPEGSISTLTIQRTEQRDSAMYRCASSLAKTRNSEQYFGPGTRLTVT.